Listed here is a single T cell receptor (beta chain). The data were taken from a study of blood T cell repertoires in COVID-19. Study in general: Samples came from the United States, Italy and Spain, spanning acute and convalescent COVID-19.

Measured with immunoSEQ multiplex PCR; TCRdb has only the in-frame clones, and not every one. The sample yields approximately 260,000 clones, 88% seen once. From germline, CDR1 is SGHNT and CDR2 YENEEA. The CDR3 runs to 16 residues. Trimming took off 0 bases at V and 8 bases at J, with 17 bases between the two ends. This receptor was taken from a middle-aged woman with acute COVID-19. This sequence joins TRBV11-3 and TRBJ2-1, with D possibly matching TRBD2 (6 bases). Sequencing was done on a sample of PBMCs or T cells enriched from blood (not recorded which). CDR3 region: CASSLDPGEGSYEQFF. CDR3 sequence (DNA): TGTGCCAGCAGCTTAGATCCGGGAGAGGGTAGCTATGAGCAGTTCTTC.